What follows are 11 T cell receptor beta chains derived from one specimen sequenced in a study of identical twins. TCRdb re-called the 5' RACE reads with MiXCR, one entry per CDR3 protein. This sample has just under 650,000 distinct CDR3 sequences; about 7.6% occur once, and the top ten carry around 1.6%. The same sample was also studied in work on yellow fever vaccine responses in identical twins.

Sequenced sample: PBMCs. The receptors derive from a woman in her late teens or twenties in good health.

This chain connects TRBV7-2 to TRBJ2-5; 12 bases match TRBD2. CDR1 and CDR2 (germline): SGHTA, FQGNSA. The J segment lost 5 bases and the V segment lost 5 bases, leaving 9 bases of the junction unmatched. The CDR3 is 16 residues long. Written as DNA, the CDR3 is TGTGCCAGCAGCGGAAATGGTCTAGCGGGGGGGGAGACCCAGTACTTC. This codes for CASSGNGLAGGETQYF.

The CDR3 DNA is TGCGCCAGCAGTGAGCCGGGACAGGGGCACACTGAAGCTTTCTTT. The encoded protein is CASSEPGQGHTEAFF. The chain is built from TRBV10-2 and TRBJ1-1; 10 bases agree with TRBD1. The CDR3 totals 15 residues. The germline V gene has CDR1 WSHSY and CDR2 SAAADI. V lost 2 bases and J lost 3; bases outside the gene matches: 3.

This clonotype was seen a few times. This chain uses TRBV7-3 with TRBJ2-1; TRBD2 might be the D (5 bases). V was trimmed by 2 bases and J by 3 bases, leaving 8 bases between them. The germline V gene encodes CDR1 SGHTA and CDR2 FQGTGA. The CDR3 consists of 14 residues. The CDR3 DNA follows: TGTGCCAGCAGCTTAGCGGGCATCTACAATGAGCAGTTCTTC. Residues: CASSLAGIYNEQFF.

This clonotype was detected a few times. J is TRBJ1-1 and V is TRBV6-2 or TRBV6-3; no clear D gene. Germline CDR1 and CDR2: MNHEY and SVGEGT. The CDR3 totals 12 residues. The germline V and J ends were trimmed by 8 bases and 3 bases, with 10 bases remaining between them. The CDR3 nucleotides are TGTGCCAGCCGTCGTCGGGACACTGAAGCTTTCTTT. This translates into CASRRRDTEAFF.

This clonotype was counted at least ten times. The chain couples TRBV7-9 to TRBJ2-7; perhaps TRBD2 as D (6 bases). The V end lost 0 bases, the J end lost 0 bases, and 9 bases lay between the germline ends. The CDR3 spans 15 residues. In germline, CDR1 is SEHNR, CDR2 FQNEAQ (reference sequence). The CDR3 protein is CASSLAQGGSYEQYF. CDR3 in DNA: TGTGCCAGCAGCTTAGCGCAGGGAGGCTCCTACGAGCAGTACTTC.

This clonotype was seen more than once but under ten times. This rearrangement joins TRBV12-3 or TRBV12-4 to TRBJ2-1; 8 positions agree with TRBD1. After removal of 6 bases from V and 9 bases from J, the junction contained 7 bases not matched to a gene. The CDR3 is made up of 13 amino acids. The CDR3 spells CASRLGQVAEQFF. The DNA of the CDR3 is TGTGCCAGCAGATTGGGACAGGTGGCTGAGCAGTTCTTC.

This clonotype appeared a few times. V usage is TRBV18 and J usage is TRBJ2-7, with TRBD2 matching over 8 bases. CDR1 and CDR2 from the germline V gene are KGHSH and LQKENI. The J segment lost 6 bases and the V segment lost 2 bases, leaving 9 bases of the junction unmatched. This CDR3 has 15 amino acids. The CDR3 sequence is CASSPESSGGREQYV. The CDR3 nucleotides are TGTGCCAGCTCACCAGAATCGAGCGGGGGTCGCGAGCAGTACGTC.

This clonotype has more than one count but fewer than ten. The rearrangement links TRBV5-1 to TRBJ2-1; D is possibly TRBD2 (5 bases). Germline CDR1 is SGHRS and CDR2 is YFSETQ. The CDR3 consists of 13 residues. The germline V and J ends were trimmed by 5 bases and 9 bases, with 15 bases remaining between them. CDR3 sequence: CASSERGPGEQFF. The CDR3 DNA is TGCGCCAGCAGTGAGCGAGGGCCGGGTGAGCAGTTCTTC.

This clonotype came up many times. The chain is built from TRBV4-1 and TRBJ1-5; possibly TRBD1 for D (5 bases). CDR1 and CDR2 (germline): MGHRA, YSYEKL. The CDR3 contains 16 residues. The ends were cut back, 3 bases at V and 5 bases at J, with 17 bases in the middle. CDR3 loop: CASSHPPGLRDQPQHF. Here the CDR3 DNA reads TGCGCCAGCAGCCATCCACCGGGACTTCGGGATCAGCCCCAGCATTTT.

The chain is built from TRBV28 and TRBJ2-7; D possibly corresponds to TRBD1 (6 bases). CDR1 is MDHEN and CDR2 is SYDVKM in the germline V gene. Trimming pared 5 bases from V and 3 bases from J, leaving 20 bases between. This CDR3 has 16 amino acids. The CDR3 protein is CASSPLTLTGVYEQYF. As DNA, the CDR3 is TGTGCCAGCAGTCCATTGACTCTGACAGGCGTCTACGAGCAGTACTTC.

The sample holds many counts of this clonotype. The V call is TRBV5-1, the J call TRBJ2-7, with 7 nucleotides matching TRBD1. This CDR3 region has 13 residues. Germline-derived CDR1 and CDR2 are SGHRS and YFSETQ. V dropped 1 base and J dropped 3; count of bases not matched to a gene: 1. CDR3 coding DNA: TGCGCCAGCAGCTTGTCAGGGGGCTACGAGCAGTACTTC. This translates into CASSLSGGYEQYF.